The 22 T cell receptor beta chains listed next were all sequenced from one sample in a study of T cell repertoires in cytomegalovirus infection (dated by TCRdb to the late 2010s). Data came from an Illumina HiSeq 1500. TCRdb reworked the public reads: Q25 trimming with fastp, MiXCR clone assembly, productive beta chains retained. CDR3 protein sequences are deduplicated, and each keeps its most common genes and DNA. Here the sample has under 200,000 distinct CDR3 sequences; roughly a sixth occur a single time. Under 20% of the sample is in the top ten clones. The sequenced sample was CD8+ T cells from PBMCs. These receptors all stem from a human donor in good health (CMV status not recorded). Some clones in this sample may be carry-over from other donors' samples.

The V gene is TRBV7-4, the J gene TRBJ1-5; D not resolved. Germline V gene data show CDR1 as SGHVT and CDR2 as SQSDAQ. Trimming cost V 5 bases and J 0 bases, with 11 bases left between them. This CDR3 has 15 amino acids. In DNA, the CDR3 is TGTGCCAGCAGCCCCGCCCCGGATAGCAATCAGCCCCAGCATTTT. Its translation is CASSPAPDSNQPQHF.

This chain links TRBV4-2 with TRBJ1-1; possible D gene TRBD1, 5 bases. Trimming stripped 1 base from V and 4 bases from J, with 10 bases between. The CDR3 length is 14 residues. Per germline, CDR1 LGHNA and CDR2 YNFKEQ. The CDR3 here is CASSQGGGGTEAFF. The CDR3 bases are TGTGCCAGCAGCCAAGGCGGGGGGGGCACTGAAGCTTTCTTT.

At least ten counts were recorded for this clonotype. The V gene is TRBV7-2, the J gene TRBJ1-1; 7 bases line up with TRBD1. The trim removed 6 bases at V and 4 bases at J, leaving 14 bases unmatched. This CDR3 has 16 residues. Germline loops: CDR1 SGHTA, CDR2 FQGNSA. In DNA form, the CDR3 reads TGTGCCAGCAGGTCCCCAGGTAGGGGGCCTGGCACTGAAGCTTTCTTT. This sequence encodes CASRSPGRGPGTEAFF. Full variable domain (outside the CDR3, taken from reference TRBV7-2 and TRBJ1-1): GAGVSQSPSNKVTEKGKDVELRCDPISGHTALYWYRQSLGQGLEFLIYFQGNSAPDKSGLPSDRFSAERTGGSVSTLTIQRTQQEDSAVYLCASRSPGRGPGTEAFFGQGTRLTVV.

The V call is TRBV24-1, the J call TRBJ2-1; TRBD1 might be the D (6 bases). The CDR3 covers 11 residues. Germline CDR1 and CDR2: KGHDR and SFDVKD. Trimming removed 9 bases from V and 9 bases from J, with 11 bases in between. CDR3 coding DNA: TGTGCCACCGGGACAAAGGCTGAGCAGTTCTTC. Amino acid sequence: CATGTKAEQFF.

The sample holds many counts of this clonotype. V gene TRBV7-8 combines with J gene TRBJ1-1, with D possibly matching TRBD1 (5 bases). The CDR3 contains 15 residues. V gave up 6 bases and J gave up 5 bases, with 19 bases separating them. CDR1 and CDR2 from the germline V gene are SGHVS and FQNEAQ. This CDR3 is CASRGPGALGTEAFF. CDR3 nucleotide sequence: TGTGCCAGCAGGGGGCCCGGGGCCCTTGGGACTGAAGCTTTCTTT.

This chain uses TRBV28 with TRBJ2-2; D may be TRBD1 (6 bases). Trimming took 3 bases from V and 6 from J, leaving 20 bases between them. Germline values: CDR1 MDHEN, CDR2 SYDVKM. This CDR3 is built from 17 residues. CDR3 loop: CASSFVLAGVFPGELFF. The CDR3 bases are TGTGCCAGCAGTTTCGTATTGGCAGGGGTTTTTCCCGGGGAGCTGTTTTTT.

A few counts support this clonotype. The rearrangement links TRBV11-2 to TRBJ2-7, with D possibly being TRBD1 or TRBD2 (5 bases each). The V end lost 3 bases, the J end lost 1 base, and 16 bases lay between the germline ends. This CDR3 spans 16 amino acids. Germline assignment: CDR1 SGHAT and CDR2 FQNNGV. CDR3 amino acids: CASSFRGQGRSYEQYF. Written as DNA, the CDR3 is TGTGCCAGCAGCTTCAGAGGGCAGGGACGGTCCTACGAGCAGTACTTC.

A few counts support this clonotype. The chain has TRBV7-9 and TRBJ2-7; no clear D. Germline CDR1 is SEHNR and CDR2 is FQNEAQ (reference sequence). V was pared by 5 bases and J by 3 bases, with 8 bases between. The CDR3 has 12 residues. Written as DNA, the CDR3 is TGTGCCAGCAGCCCAGACAACTACGAGCAGTACTTC. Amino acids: CASSPDNYEQYF. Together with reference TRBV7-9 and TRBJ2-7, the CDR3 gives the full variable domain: DTGVSQNPRHKITKRGQNVTFRCDPISEHNRLYWYRQTLGQGPEFLTYFQNEAQLEKSRLLSDRFSAERPKGSFSTLEIQRTEQGDSAMYLCASSPDNYEQYFGPGTRLTVT.

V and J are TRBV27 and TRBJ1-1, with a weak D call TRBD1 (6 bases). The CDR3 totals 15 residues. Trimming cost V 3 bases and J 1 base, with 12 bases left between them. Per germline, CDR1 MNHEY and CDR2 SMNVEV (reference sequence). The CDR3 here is CASSFQGSPNTEAFF. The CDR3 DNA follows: TGTGCCAGCAGTTTTCAGGGGTCCCCGAACACTGAAGCTTTCTTT.

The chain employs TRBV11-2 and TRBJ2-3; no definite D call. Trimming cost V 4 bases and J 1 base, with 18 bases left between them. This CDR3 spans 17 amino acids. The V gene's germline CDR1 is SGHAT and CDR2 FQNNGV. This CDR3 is CASSSTHIVVRTDTQYF. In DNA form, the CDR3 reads TGTGCCAGCAGCTCAACCCATATAGTGGTACGCACAGATACGCAGTATTTT.

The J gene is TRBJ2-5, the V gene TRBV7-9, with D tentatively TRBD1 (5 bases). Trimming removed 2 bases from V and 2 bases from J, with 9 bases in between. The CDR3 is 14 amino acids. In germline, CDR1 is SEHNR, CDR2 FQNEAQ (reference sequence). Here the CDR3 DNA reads TGTGCCAGCAGCTTACAGGGTCCGCAAGAGACCCAGTACTTC. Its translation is CASSLQGPQETQYF.

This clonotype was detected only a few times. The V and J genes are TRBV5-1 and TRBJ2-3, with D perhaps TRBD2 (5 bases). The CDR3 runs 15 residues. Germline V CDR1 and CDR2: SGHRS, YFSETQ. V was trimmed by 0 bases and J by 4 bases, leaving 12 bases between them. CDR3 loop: CASSLEAESSDTQYF. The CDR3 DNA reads TGCGCCAGCAGCTTGGAAGCGGAGTCATCAGATACGCAGTATTTT.

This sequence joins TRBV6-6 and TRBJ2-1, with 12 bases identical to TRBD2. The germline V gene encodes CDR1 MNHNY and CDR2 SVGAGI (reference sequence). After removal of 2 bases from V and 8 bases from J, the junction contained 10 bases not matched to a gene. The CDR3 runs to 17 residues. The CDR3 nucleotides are TGTGCCAGCAGTTACCCAAGCCTAGCGGGAGGGCCTCATGAGCAGTTCTTC. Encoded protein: CASSYPSLAGGPHEQFF.

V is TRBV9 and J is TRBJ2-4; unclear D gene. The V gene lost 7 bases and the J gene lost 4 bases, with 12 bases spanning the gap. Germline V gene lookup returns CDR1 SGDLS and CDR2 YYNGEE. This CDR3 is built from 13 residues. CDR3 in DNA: TGTGCCAGCGCAGACGGCCTGAAAAACATTCAGTACTTC. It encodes CASADGLKNIQYF.

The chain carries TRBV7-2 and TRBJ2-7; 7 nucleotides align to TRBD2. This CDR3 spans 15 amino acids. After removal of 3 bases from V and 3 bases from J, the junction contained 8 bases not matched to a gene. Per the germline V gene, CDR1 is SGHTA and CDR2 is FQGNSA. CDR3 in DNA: TGTGCCAGCAGCTTCGGAGGCGGGGGACTCTACGAGCAGTACTTC. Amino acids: CASSFGGGGLYEQYF.

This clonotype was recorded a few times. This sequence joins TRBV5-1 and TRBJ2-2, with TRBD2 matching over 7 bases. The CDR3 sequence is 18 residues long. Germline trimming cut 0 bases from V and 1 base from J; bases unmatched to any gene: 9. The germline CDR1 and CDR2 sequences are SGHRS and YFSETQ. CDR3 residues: CASSLALSSGVNTGELFF. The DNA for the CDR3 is TGCGCCAGCAGCTTGGCCTTGTCTAGCGGAGTGAACACCGGGGAGCTGTTTTTT. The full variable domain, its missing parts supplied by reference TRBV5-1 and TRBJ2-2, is KAGVTQTPRYLIKTRGQQVTLSCSPISGHRSVSWYQQTPGQGLQFLFEYFSETQRNKGNFPGRFSGRQFSNSRSEMNVSTLELGDSALYLCASSLALSSGVNTGELFFGEGSRLTVL.

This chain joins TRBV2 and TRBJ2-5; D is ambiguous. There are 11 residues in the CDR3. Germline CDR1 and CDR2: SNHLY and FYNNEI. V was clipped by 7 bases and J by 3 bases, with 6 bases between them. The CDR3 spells CASNYEETQYF. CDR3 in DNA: TGTGCCAGCAATTATGAAGAGACCCAGTACTTC.

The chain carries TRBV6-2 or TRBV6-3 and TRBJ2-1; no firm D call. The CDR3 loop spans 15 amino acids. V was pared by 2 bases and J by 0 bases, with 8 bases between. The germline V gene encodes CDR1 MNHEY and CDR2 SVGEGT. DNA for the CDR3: TGTGCCAGCAGTTACCAGTCCGTCTCCTACAATGAGCAGTTCTTC. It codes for CASSYQSVSYNEQFF.

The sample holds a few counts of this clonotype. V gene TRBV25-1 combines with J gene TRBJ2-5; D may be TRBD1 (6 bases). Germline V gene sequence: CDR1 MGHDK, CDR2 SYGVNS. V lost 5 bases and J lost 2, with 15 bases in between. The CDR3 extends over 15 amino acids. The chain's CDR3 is CASSPKRTEQETQYF. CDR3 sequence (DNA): TGTGCCAGCAGTCCCAAAAGGACAGAGCAAGAGACCCAGTACTTC. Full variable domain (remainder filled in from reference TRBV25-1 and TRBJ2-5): EADIYQTPRYLVIGTGKKITLECSQTMGHDKMYWYQQDPGMELHLIHYSYGVNSTEKGDLSSESTVSRIRTEHFPLTLESARPSHTSQYLCASSPKRTEQETQYFGPGTRLLVL.

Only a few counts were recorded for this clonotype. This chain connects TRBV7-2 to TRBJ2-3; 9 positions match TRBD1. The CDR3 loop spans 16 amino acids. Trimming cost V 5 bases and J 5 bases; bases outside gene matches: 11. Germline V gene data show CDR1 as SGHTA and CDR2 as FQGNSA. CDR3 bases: TGTACCAGCAGCACCGGGACAGGGTTGCAAGAAGATACGCAGTATTTT. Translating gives CTSSTGTGLQEDTQYF.

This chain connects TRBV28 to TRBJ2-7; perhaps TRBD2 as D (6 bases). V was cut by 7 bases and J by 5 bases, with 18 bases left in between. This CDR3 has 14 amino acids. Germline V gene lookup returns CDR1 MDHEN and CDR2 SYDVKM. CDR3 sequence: CASNTRLGLDEQYF. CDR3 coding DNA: TGTGCCAGCAATACCCGACTAGGTTTGGACGAGCAGTACTTC.

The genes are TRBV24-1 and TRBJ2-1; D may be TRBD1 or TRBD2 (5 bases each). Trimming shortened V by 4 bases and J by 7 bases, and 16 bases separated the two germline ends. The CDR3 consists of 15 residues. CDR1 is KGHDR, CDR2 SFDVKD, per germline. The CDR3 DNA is TGTGCCACCAGTGACCCCTTGATGGGGGTGAATGAGCAGTTCTTC. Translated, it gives CATSDPLMGVNEQFF.